These T cell receptor beta chains were read from a single sample in a study of blood T cell repertoires in COVID-19. Clones were sequenced by immunoSEQ multiplex PCR, and TCRdb holds only the in-frame ones, with some missing. The sample records around 190,000 clones, around 80% being singletons. The sequencing input was peripheral blood. These receptors were taken from a woman aged 60-70 years with COVID-19, enrolled during active disease. The CDR3 runs from the conserved cysteine through the conserved F or W. D genes are given only for firm matches. Clone size is not always given. Where it is, it says once, few, many or a class for expanded clones.

CDR3 protein: CASSPTGNPGYTF
CDR3 DNA: TGTGCCAGCTCACCGACAGGTAACCCTGGCTACACCTTC
clone size: -
J gene: TRBJ1-2
V gene: TRBV18
D gene: -

CDR3 protein: CASSEAHRDRGGEQYF
CDR3 DNA: TGTGCCAGCAGTGAAGCGCATCGTGACAGGGGGGGCGAGCAGTACTTC
clone size: -
J gene: TRBJ2-7
V gene: TRBV6-1
D gene: TRBD1

CDR3 protein: CASSLPAGGQETQYF
CDR3 DNA: TGTGCCAGCAGCTTACCGGCGGGGGGGCAAGAGACCCAGTACTTC
clone size: -
J gene: TRBJ2-5
V gene: TRBV11-1
D gene: TRBD2

CDR3 protein: CASSPRDSRYEQYF
CDR3 DNA: TGTGCCAGCTCACCAAGGGACTCACGCTACGAGCAGTACTTC
clone size: -
J gene: TRBJ2-7
V gene: TRBV18
D gene: -

CDR3 protein: CASSQSKDRDHYGYTF
CDR3 DNA: TGCGCCAGCAGTCAATCGAAGGACAGGGACCATTATGGCTACACCTTC
clone size: few
J gene: TRBJ1-2
V gene: TRBV23-1
D gene: TRBD1

CDR3 protein: CAWSPPDRVYSPLHF
CDR3 DNA: TGTGCCTGGAGCCCCCCGGACAGGGTGTACTCACCCCTCCACTTT
clone size: -
J gene: TRBJ1-6
V gene: TRBV30
D gene: TRBD1

CDR3 protein: CAWRPPGQPGNTIYF
CDR3 DNA: TGTGCCTGGAGACCTCCGGGACAGCCTGGAAACACCATATATTTT
clone size: -
J gene: TRBJ1-3
V gene: TRBV30
D gene: TRBD1

CDR3 protein: CASSSSLALAGETQYF
CDR3 DNA: TGTGCCAGCAGTTCGTCGCTAGCGCTGGCGGGAGAGACCCAGTACTTC
clone size: -
J gene: TRBJ2-5
V gene: TRBV6-5
D gene: -

CDR3 protein: CASSSPRYRSYNEQFF
CDR3 DNA: TGTGCCAGCAGTTCTCCACGGTACAGGTCCTACAATGAGCAGTTCTTC
clone size: -
J gene: TRBJ2-1
V gene: TRBV28
D gene: -

CDR3 protein: CASSLRNTAGYYNEQFF
CDR3 DNA: TGTGCCAGCAGCTTAAGGAACACGGCGGGATACTACAATGAGCAGTTCTTC
clone size: -
J gene: TRBJ2-1
V gene: TRBV11-2
D gene: -

CDR3 protein: CASSFRGRVYQPQHF
CDR3 DNA: TGTGCCAGCAGCTTTCGAGGCAGGGTGTATCAGCCCCAGCATTTT
clone size: -
J gene: TRBJ1-5
V gene: TRBV5-8
D gene: -

CDR3 protein: CASSTDRGINQPQHF
CDR3 DNA: TGTGCCAGCTCGACGGACAGGGGGATCAATCAGCCCCAGCATTTT
clone size: few
J gene: TRBJ1-5
V gene: TRBV18
D gene: TRBD1

CDR3 protein: CASSFPWRAQETQYF
CDR3 DNA: TGTGCCAGCAGTTTCCCTTGGCGGGCCCAAGAGACCCAGTACTTC
clone size: -
J gene: TRBJ2-5
V gene: TRBV6-2/TRBV6-3
D gene: -

CDR3 protein: CASSPQGSGYTF
CDR3 DNA: TGTGCCAGCAGTCCACAGGGGAGCGGCTACACCTTC
clone size: -
J gene: TRBJ1-2
V gene: TRBV12-3/TRBV12-4
D gene: TRBD1

CDR3 protein: CASFKTGSRYTEAFF
CDR3 DNA: TGTGCCAGCTTCAAAACAGGGTCTCGATACACTGAAGCTTTCTTT
clone size: -
J gene: TRBJ1-1
V gene: TRBV28
D gene: -

CDR3 protein: CASSVDNGRTQYF
CDR3 DNA: TGTGCCAGCAGCGTGGACAACGGACGGACCCAGTACTTC
clone size: -
J gene: TRBJ2-5
V gene: TRBV7-2
D gene: -

CDR3 protein: CASSDLIQGEGTPYEQYF
CDR3 DNA: TGTGCCAGCAGTGACCTCATACAGGGGGAGGGAACTCCCTACGAGCAGTACTTC
clone size: few
J gene: TRBJ2-7
V gene: TRBV6-1
D gene: -

CDR3 protein: CASSQVQDRGTDTQYF
CDR3 DNA: TGCGCCAGCAGCCAAGTCCAGGACAGGGGCACAGATACGCAGTATTTT
clone size: many
J gene: TRBJ2-3
V gene: TRBV4-1
D gene: TRBD1

CDR3 protein: CASSPGTNLAKNIQYF
CDR3 DNA: TGCGCCAGCAGCCCTGGGACAAACCTAGCCAAAAACATTCAGTACTTC
clone size: -
J gene: TRBJ2-4
V gene: TRBV5-1
D gene: -

CDR3 protein: CASSGQNMNGELFF
CDR3 DNA: TGTGCCAGCAGCGGACAGAACATGAACGGGGAGCTGTTTTTT
clone size: -
J gene: TRBJ2-2
V gene: TRBV6-5
D gene: -

CDR3 protein: CATNGGLNTEAFF
CDR3 DNA: TGTGCCACCAACGGGGGACTAAACACTGAAGCTTTCTTT
clone size: -
J gene: TRBJ1-1
V gene: TRBV10-3
D gene: -

CDR3 protein: CASSLASGRARNEQFF
CDR3 DNA: TGTGCCAGCAGCTTAGCTAGCGGGAGGGCCAGGAATGAGCAGTTCTTC
clone size: -
J gene: TRBJ2-1
V gene: TRBV11-2
D gene: TRBD2

CDR3 protein: CASSATGAGNTIYF
CDR3 DNA: TGTGCCAGCAGCGCGACAGGGGCTGGAAACACCATATATTTT
clone size: few
J gene: TRBJ1-3
V gene: TRBV11-3
D gene: TRBD1

CDR3 protein: CASSRGGARVNEQFF
CDR3 DNA: TGTGCCAGCAGCCGCGGGGGGGCCCGAGTCAATGAGCAGTTCTTC
clone size: -
J gene: TRBJ2-1
V gene: TRBV3-1/TRBV3-2
D gene: TRBD2

CDR3 protein: CASSAQGKGNEQFF
CDR3 DNA: TGTGCCAGCAGTGCACAGGGGAAGGGCAATGAGCAGTTCTTC
clone size: -
J gene: TRBJ2-1
V gene: TRBV2
D gene: TRBD1

CDR3 protein: CSGGQGAGELFF
CDR3 DNA: TGCAGCGGGGGGCAGGGGGCCGGGGAGCTGTTTTTT
clone size: -
J gene: TRBJ2-2
V gene: TRBV29-1
D gene: TRBD1

CDR3 protein: CASSYGTGSGYTF
CDR3 DNA: TGTGCCAGCAGTTACGGAACAGGGAGCGGCTACACCTTC
clone size: -
J gene: TRBJ1-2
V gene: TRBV6-5
D gene: -

CDR3 protein: CASSKQGVSSYGYTF
CDR3 DNA: TGTGCCAGCAGCAAACAGGGGGTGTCGAGCTATGGCTACACCTTC
clone size: -
J gene: TRBJ1-2
V gene: TRBV7-9
D gene: TRBD1

CDR3 protein: CAWSVNREDEQFF
CDR3 DNA: TGTGCCTGGAGTGTTAACCGGGAGGATGAGCAGTTCTTC
clone size: -
J gene: TRBJ2-1
V gene: TRBV30
D gene: TRBD2

CDR3 protein: CASSELAEQFF
CDR3 DNA: TGTGCCAGCAGTGAACTAGCTGAGCAGTTCTTC
clone size: -
J gene: TRBJ2-1
V gene: TRBV12-3/TRBV12-4
D gene: -

CDR3 protein: CATSRDLLGRRGQPQHF
CDR3 DNA: TGTGCCACCAGCAGAGATTTGCTCGGACGGCGGGGTCAGCCCCAGCATTTT
clone size: many
J gene: TRBJ1-5
V gene: TRBV15
D gene: -

CDR3 protein: CASSLGGWASGRAVGKNIQYF
CDR3 DNA: TGTGCCAGCAGCTTAGGGGGCTGGGCTAGCGGGAGGGCCGTAGGCAAAAACATTCAGTACTTC
clone size: -
J gene: TRBJ2-4
V gene: TRBV7-8
D gene: TRBD2

CDR3 protein: CASSQPIHRLAGGRWNTGELFF
CDR3 DNA: TGTGCCAGCAGCCAACCCATCCACCGACTAGCGGGGGGGCGATGGAACACCGGGGAGCTGTTTTTT
clone size: -
J gene: TRBJ2-2
V gene: TRBV3-1/TRBV3-2
D gene: TRBD2

CDR3 protein: CASGQVAGNTIYF
CDR3 DNA: TGTGCCAGCGGACAGGTTGCAGGAAACACCATATATTTT
clone size: -
J gene: TRBJ1-3
V gene: TRBV3-1/TRBV3-2
D gene: TRBD1

CDR3 protein: CASSKRTSGRLGGELFF
CDR3 DNA: TGTGCCAGCAGTAAGAGGACTAGCGGGAGACTGGGCGGGGAGCTGTTTTTT
clone size: -
J gene: TRBJ2-2
V gene: TRBV28
D gene: TRBD2

CDR3 protein: CASRLQGTNEKLFF
CDR3 DNA: TGTGCCAGCAGATTACAGGGGACTAATGAAAAACTGTTTTTT
clone size: -
J gene: TRBJ1-4
V gene: TRBV6-5
D gene: TRBD1

CDR3 protein: CASISEPGLRSSYNEQFF
CDR3 DNA: TGTGCCAGCATCTCGGAACCGGGACTCCGGAGCTCCTACAATGAGCAGTTCTTC
clone size: many
J gene: TRBJ2-1
V gene: TRBV5-8
D gene: -

CDR3 protein: CASSFSGTSNTEAFF
CDR3 DNA: TGTGCCAGCAGCTTTTCCGGGACATCGAACACTGAAGCTTTCTTT
clone size: -
J gene: TRBJ1-1
V gene: TRBV7-2
D gene: -

CDR3 protein: CASSQVLADTGELFF
CDR3 DNA: TGTGCCAGCAGCCAAGTTCTAGCAGACACCGGGGAGCTGTTTTTT
clone size: -
J gene: TRBJ2-2
V gene: TRBV3-1/TRBV3-2
D gene: -

CDR3 protein: CASSKWTGNTEAFF
CDR3 DNA: TGTGCCAGCAGCAAATGGACAGGGAACACTGAAGCTTTCTTT
clone size: once
J gene: TRBJ1-1
V gene: TRBV27
D gene: TRBD1

CDR3 protein: CATHRDRLAHEQFF
CDR3 DNA: TGTGCCACCCACCGGGACAGGCTCGCTCATGAGCAGTTCTTC
clone size: -
J gene: TRBJ2-1
V gene: TRBV6-5
D gene: TRBD1

CDR3 protein: CASRRSDEKLFF
CDR3 DNA: TGTGCCAGCAGGAGAAGTGATGAAAAACTGTTTTTT
clone size: -
J gene: TRBJ1-4
V gene: TRBV28
D gene: -

CDR3 protein: CSVSGTGNEAFF
CDR3 DNA: TGCAGCGTCTCCGGGACAGGGAATGAAGCTTTCTTT
clone size: -
J gene: TRBJ1-1
V gene: TRBV29-1
D gene: TRBD1

CDR3 protein: CAISEIPFSSYNSPLHF
CDR3 DNA: TGTGCCATCAGTGAGATACCGTTTAGCTCCTATAATTCACCCCTCCACTTT
clone size: once
J gene: TRBJ1-6
V gene: TRBV10-3
D gene: -

CDR3 protein: CASGWTYEQYF
CDR3 DNA: TGTGCCAGCGGCTGGACATACGAGCAGTACTTC
clone size: once
J gene: TRBJ2-7
V gene: TRBV6-5
D gene: -

CDR3 protein: CASTRAGTGLNIQYF
CDR3 DNA: TGTGCCAGCACCCGCGCCGGGACAGGGCTAAACATTCAGTACTTC
clone size: few
J gene: TRBJ2-4
V gene: TRBV6-6
D gene: TRBD1

CDR3 protein: CAIKTPATGQGMGNEQFF
CDR3 DNA: TGTGCCATCAAGACCCCGGCTACAGGACAGGGTATGGGCAATGAGCAGTTCTTC
clone size: once
J gene: TRBJ2-1
V gene: TRBV10-3
D gene: TRBD1

CDR3 protein: CASSLDRGQGRGGYTF
CDR3 DNA: TGTGCCAGCAGCTTAGATCGGGGACAGGGACGAGGTGGCTACACCTTC
clone size: -
J gene: TRBJ1-2
V gene: TRBV11-2
D gene: TRBD1

CDR3 protein: CASSLAGGPNEQFF
CDR3 DNA: TGTGCCAGCTCGCTAGCGGGAGGACCCAATGAGCAGTTCTTC
clone size: few
J gene: TRBJ2-1
V gene: TRBV18
D gene: TRBD2

CDR3 protein: CASSFSRDTQYF
CDR3 DNA: TGTGCCAGCAGTTTTAGCCGGGATACGCAGTATTTT
clone size: -
J gene: TRBJ2-3
V gene: TRBV2
D gene: -

CDR3 protein: CASSLNRGLVETQYF
CDR3 DNA: TGTGCCAGCAGTTTGAACAGGGGCTTGGTGGAGACCCAGTACTTC
clone size: few
J gene: TRBJ2-5
V gene: TRBV28
D gene: TRBD1

CDR3 protein: CASSLLGGTEAFF
CDR3 DNA: TGTGCCAGCAGTTTATTGGGGGGCACTGAAGCTTTCTTT
clone size: -
J gene: TRBJ1-1
V gene: TRBV28
D gene: -

CDR3 protein: CASSLTSGRITGELFF
CDR3 DNA: TGCGCCAGCAGCCTGACTAGCGGGAGAATCACCGGGGAGCTGTTTTTT
clone size: -
J gene: TRBJ2-2
V gene: TRBV4-1
D gene: TRBD2

CDR3 protein: CATSVGGYGYTF
CDR3 DNA: TGTGCCACCTCGGTGGGGGGTTATGGCTACACCTTC
clone size: -
J gene: TRBJ1-2
V gene: TRBV24-1
D gene: -

CDR3 protein: CASSRRGGEQFF
CDR3 DNA: TGTGCCAGCAGCCGACGGGGAGGTGAGCAGTTCTTC
clone size: -
J gene: TRBJ2-1
V gene: TRBV7-3
D gene: -

CDR3 protein: CASSSRTPGQSSYNEQFF
CDR3 DNA: TGTGCCAGCAGTTCACGGACTCCGGGACAGAGCTCCTACAATGAGCAGTTCTTC
clone size: few
J gene: TRBJ2-1
V gene: TRBV6-2/TRBV6-3
D gene: TRBD1

CDR3 protein: CASSQRRGAVNSPLHF
CDR3 DNA: TGTGCCAGCAGCCAACGACGGGGGGCGGTGAATTCACCCCTCCACTTT
clone size: -
J gene: TRBJ1-6
V gene: TRBV3-1/TRBV3-2
D gene: -

CDR3 protein: CASSIKGQSRSSGNTIYF
CDR3 DNA: TGTGCCAGCAGCATTAAGGGACAGTCGAGGAGCTCTGGAAACACCATATATTTT
clone size: few
J gene: TRBJ1-3
V gene: TRBV21-1
D gene: -

CDR3 protein: CASSEYDEQYF
CDR3 DNA: TGTGCCAGCAGTGAATATGACGAGCAGTACTTC
clone size: -
J gene: TRBJ2-7
V gene: TRBV6-1
D gene: -